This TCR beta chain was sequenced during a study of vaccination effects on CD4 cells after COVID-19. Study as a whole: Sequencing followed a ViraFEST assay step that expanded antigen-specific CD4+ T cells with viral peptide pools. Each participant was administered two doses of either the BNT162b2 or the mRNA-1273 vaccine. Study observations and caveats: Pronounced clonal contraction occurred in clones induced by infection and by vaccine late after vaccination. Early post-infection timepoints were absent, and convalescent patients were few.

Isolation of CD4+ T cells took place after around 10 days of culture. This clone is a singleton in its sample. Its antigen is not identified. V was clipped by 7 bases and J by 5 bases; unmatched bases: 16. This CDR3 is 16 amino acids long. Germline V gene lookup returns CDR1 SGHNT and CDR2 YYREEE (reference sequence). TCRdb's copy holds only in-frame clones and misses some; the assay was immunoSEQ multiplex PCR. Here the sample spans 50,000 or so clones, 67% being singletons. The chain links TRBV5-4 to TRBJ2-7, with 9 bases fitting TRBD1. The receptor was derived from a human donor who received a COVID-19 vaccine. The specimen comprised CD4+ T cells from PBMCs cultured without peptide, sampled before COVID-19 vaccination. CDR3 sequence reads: CASATGGSAYAHEQYF. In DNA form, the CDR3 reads TGTGCCAGCGCCACAGGGGGCTCAGCCTACGCCCACGAGCAGTACTTC. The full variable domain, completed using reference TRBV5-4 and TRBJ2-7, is ETGVTQSPTHLIKTRGQQVTLRCSSQSGHNTVSWYQQALGQGPQFIFQYYREEENGRGNFPPRFSGLQFPNYSSELNVNALELDDSALYLCASATGGSAYAHEQYFGPGTRLTVT.